This TCR beta chain was sequenced in a study of cytomegalovirus exposure and HLA in healthy donors. Study summary: From HLA-typed donors, an early data release held around 85 million unique TCRs.

Whole-study results and caveats: The study reported that TCR beta sequences accurately predicted HLA-A and HLA-B alleles in most subjects. Reported performance of the classifier showed diagnosis of cytomegalovirus status with high specificity and sensitivity. The Asian-associated ancestry cluster reportedly had fewer N-insertions than the roughly 670-donor mean in a later analysis.

PCR was performed using 60 Vbeta and 13 Jbeta primers. Generated by immunoSEQ multiplex PCR, the TCRdb table keeps only in-frame clones and is missing some. Among 150,000 to 200,000 clones listed, 65% to 85% were seen once. The sample holds a few counts of this clone. What it recognizes is unknown. This TCR was sampled from a woman between 50 and 59 years old in good health and CMV-seropositive. Sequencing input: PBMCs.

The CDR3 DNA reads TGTGCCAGCAGTTTGGCAGGGGGCGTCAACACTGAAGCTTTCTTT. Translating it yields CASSLAGGVNTEAFF. The chain has TRBV27 and TRBJ1-1, with TRBD1 identical over 8 bases. Germline V gives CDR1 MNHEY, CDR2 SMNVEV (reference sequence). After removal of 3 bases from V and 2 bases from J, the junction contained 5 bases not matched to a gene. The CDR3 runs to 15 residues.